The source of this T cell receptor beta chain is a study of cytomegalovirus exposure and HLA in healthy donors. Overall study results and limits: Later analysis suggested links between common viral pathogens and several top significant clusters.

Of note for this clone: Its antigen is still unknown.

Primers included in the PCR were 60 Vbeta and 13 Jbeta primers. Sequencing was performed with immunoSEQ multiplex PCR; in TCRdb, only in-frame clones are kept and a portion is missing. In the table there are roughly 45,000 clones, about two thirds of which are singletons. After removal of 6 bases from V and 6 bases from J, the junction contained 7 bases not matched to a gene. CDR1 is MNHEY, CDR2 SMNVEV, per germline (reference sequence). The CDR3 runs to 14 residues. The chain couples TRBV27 to TRBJ2-7; 11 nucleotides line up with TRBD2. The TCR comes from a man between 60 and 70 years old in good health and CMV-seropositive. Sequencing was done on a sample of PBMCs. The CDR3 here is CASRLAGGTVEQYF. The CDR3 bases are TGTGCCAGCAGATTAGCGGGAGGGACGGTCGAGCAGTACTTC.